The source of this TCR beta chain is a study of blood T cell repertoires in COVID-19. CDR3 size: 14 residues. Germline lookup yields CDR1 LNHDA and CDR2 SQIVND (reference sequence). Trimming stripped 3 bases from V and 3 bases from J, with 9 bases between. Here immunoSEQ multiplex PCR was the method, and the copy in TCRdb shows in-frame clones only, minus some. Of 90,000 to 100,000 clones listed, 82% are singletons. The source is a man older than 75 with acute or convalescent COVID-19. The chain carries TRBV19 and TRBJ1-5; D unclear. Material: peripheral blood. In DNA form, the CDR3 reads TGTGCCAGTAGTATCTACAGTTCCAATCAGCCCCAGCATTTT. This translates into CASSIYSSNQPQHF.